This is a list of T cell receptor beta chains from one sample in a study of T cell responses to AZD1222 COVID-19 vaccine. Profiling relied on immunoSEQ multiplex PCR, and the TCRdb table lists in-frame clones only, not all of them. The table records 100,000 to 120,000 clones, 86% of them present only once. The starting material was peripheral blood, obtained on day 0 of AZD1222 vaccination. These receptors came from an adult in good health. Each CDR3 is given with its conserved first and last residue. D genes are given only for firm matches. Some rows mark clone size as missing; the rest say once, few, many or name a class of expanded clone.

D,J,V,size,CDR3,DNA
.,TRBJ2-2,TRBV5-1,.,CASSLVLDGDTGELFF,TGCGCCAGCAGCTTGGTTCTTGACGGAGACACCGGGGAGCTGTTTTTT
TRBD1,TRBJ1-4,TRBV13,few,CASSIGQGGEKLFF,TGTGCCAGCAGCATAGGACAGGGCGGTGAAAAACTGTTTTTT
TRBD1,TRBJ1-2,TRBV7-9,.,CASSAGQGNYTF,TGTGCCAGCAGCGCGGGACAGGGAAACTACACCTTC
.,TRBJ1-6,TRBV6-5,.,CASRNEGRGSPLHF,TGTGCCAGCAGGAATGAGGGAAGAGGCTCACCCCTCCACTTT
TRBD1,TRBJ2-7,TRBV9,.,CASSVGDRLYEQYF,TGTGCCAGCAGCGTAGGGGACAGGCTATACGAGCAGTACTTC
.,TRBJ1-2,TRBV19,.,CASSGPRIGDYTF,TGTGCCAGTAGTGGCCCAAGGATTGGTGACTACACCTTC
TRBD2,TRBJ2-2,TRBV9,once,CASSPHTGGQNTGELFF,TGTGCCAGCAGCCCTCACACGGGGGGGCAGAACACCGGGGAGCTGTTTTTT
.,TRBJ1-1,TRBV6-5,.,CASMLEIQNTEAFF,TGTGCCAGCATGCTTGAGATACAGAACACTGAAGCTTTCTTT
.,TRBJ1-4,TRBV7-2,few,CASSLYENEKLFF,TGTGCCAGCAGCTTATACGAGAATGAAAAACTGTTTTTT
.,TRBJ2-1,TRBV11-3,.,CASSLEGTGGGQFF,TGTGCCAGCAGCTTAGAAGGGACGGGCGGAGGTCAGTTCTTC
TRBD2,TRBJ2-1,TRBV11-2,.,CASSRRTSGTNEQFF,TGTGCCAGCAGCCGTAGGACTAGCGGGACTAATGAGCAGTTCTTC
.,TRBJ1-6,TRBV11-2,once,CASSLVALFDNSPLHF,TGTGCCAGCAGCCTCGTTGCCTTGTTTGATAATTCACCCCTCCACTTT
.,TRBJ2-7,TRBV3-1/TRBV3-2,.,CASSHTGEGDEQYF,TGTGCCAGCAGCCACACAGGGGAGGGCGACGAGCAGTACTTC
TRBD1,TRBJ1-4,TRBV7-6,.,CASSSGDRGANEKLFF,TGTGCCAGCAGCTCTGGCGACAGGGGTGCCAATGAAAAACTGTTTTTT
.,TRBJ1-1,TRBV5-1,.,CASRTARGTEAFF,TGCGCCAGCCGGACAGCGCGGGGCACTGAAGCTTTCTTT
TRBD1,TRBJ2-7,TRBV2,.,CASRGTATYEQYF,TGTGCCAGCAGAGGGACAGCAACCTACGAGCAGTACTTC
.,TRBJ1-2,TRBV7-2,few,CASSLAQDSYGYTF,TGTGCCAGCAGCTTGGCCCAGGACTCTTATGGCTACACCTTC
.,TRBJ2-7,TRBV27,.,CASSPPRGAGGYEQYF,TGTGCCAGCAGTCCCCCTCGGGGAGCGGGTGGTTACGAGCAGTACTTC
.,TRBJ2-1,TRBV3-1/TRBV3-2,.,CASGPMSSYNEQFF,TGTGCCAGCGGCCCTATGAGCTCCTACAATGAGCAGTTCTTC
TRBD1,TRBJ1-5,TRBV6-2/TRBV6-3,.,CASSRGQGPYNQPQHF,TGTGCCAGCAGCCGAGGACAGGGGCCCTACAATCAGCCCCAGCATTTT
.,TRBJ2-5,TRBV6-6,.,CASSRSPRQGGYQETQYF,TGTGCCAGCAGTCGGAGCCCCCGACAGGGAGGGTACCAAGAGACCCAGTACTTC
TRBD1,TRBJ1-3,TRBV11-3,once,CASSSDRSSGNTIYF,TGTGCCAGCAGCTCGGACAGGAGCTCTGGAAACACCATATATTTT
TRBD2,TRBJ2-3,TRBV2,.,CANSGGAAMADTQYF,TGTGCCAATAGCGGGGGGGCCGCAATGGCAGATACGCAGTATTTT
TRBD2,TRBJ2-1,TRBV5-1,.,CASSDSGGAYNEQFF,TGCGCCAGCAGCGATAGCGGGGGGGCTTACAATGAGCAGTTCTTC
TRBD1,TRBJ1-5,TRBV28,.,CASSSRDRATQPQHF,TGTGCCAGCAGTTCCCGGGACAGGGCAACTCAGCCCCAGCATTTT
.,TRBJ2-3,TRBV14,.,CASSQEVAEYTQYF,TGTGCCAGCAGCCAAGAGGTCGCGGAGTATACGCAGTATTTT
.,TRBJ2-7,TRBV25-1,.,CASSEPPGARWEQYF,TGTGCCAGCAGTGAACCCCCGGGGGCTCGCTGGGAGCAGTACTTC
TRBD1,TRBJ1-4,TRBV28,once,CASSSPGTGGDNEKLFF,TGTGCCAGCAGTTCCCCCGGGACAGGGGGGGATAATGAAAAACTGTTTTTT
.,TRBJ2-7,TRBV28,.,CASRFEPYEQYF,TGTGCCAGCAGATTCGAGCCCTACGAGCAGTACTTC
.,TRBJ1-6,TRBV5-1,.,CASSLATGGGSPLHF,TGCGCCAGCAGCTTGGCCACAGGAGGAGGATCACCCCTCCACTTT
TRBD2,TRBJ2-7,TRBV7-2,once,CASILQRGGYEQYF,TGTGCCAGCATACTCCAGCGGGGGGGATACGAGCAGTACTTC
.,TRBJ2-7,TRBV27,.,CASSLSSRSSYEQYF,TGTGCCAGCAGTTTAAGTTCCAGGAGCTCCTACGAGCAGTACTTC
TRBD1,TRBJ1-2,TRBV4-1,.,CASSPRGLRGYTF,TGCGCCAGCAGCCCCAGGGGGCTGCGTGGCTACACCTTC
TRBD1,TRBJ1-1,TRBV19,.,CASSILQGQAFF,TGTGCCAGTAGTATTCTACAGGGGCAAGCTTTCTTT
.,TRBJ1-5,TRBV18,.,CASSPPGMSQPQHF,TGTGCCAGCTCACCCCCAGGGATGAGTCAGCCCCAGCATTTT
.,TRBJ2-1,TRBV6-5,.,CASYRQKPDNEQFF,TGTGCCAGCTACCGACAGAAACCAGACAATGAGCAGTTCTTC
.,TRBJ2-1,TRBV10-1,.,CASSEGDPYNEQFF,TGCGCCAGCAGTGAGGGGGACCCGTACAATGAGCAGTTCTTC
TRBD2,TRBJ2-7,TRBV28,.,CASGGGVYEQYF,TGTGCCAGTGGGGGGGGAGTTTACGAGCAGTACTTC
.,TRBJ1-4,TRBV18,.,CASSSNGAQGSEKLFF,TGTGCCAGCTCATCGAACGGGGCTCAGGGGAGCGAAAAACTGTTTTTT
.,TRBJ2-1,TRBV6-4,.,CASSDTDKNYNEQFF,TGTGCCAGCAGTGACACGGACAAAAACTACAATGAGCAGTTCTTC
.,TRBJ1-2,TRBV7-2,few,CASSLRREDYGYTF,TGTGCCAGCAGCCTACGAAGAGAGGACTATGGCTACACCTTC
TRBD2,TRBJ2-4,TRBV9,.,CASSNSGGAEIGIQYF,TGTGCCAGCAGCAATAGCGGGGGGGCCGAGATCGGCATTCAGTACTTC
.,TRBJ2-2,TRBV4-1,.,CASSHPGGRTANTGELFF,TGCGCCAGCAGCCACCCCGGGGGCAGGACCGCGAACACCGGGGAGCTGTTTTTT
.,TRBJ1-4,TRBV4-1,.,CASSPPRRGAGEKLFF,TGCGCCAGCAGCCCCCCCCGCAGGGGCGCGGGAGAAAAACTGTTTTTT
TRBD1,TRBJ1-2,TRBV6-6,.,CASRTAGGGNYGYTF,TGTGCCAGCAGAACCGCAGGGGGGGGTAACTATGGCTACACCTTC